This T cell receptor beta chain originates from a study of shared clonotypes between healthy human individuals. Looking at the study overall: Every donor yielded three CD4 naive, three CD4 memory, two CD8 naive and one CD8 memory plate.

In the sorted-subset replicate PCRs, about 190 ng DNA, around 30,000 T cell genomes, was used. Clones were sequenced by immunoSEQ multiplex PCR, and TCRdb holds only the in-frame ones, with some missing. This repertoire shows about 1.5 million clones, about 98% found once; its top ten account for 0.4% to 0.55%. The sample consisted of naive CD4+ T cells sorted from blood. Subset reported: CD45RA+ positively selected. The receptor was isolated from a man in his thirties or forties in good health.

CDR3 DNA: TGTGCCACCAGCAAGGTAGCGGGAAAAACAGATACGCAGTATTTT. Amino acid sequence: CATSKVAGKTDTQYF. The V gene is TRBV15, the J gene TRBJ2-3, with 8 bases identical to TRBD2. Germline V CDR1 and CDR2: LNHNV, YYDKDF (reference sequence). V was pared by 4 bases and J by 3 bases, with 6 bases of the junction left unmatched. This CDR3 region has 15 residues.